The subject of this entry is one T cell receptor beta chain. Its matching antigen is unknown. These data come from a study of PD-1 blockade in classical Hodgkin lymphoma. The time point was: cycle 4 day 1 (C4D1), after 5 to 7 weeks of nivolumab. Autologous stem cell transplantation was followed by relapse in every patient, and brentuximab vedotin exposure varied. This CDR3 contains 13 residues. V lost 3 bases, J lost 4 bases, and 7 bases lay in between. Germline assignment: CDR1 SGHTA and CDR2 FQGNSA. Study observations and caveats: Nivolumab initiated under 1 year post-ASCT led to patient exclusion.

This table comes from immunoSEQ multiplex PCR, and its TCRdb copy is limited to in-frame clones, with some not included. The sample shows under 20,000 clones, 60% to 85% of them seen only once. The chain links TRBV7-2 to TRBJ1-5; D is unclear. The sequences come from peripheral blood mononuclear cells (PBMCs), collected before the fourth cycle of nivolumab. This clonotype was sampled from a human donor with classical Hodgkin lymphoma. CDR3 protein: CASSFSPNQPQHF. In DNA, the CDR3 is TGTGCCAGCAGCTTCAGCCCGAATCAGCCCCAGCATTTT. The entire variable domain, with the rest obtained from reference TRBV7-2 and TRBJ1-5, is as follows: GAGVSQSPSNKVTEKGKDVELRCDPISGHTALYWYRQSLGQGLEFLIYFQGNSAPDKSGLPSDRFSAERTGGSVSTLTIQRTQQEDSAVYLCASSFSPNQPQHFGDGTRLSIL.